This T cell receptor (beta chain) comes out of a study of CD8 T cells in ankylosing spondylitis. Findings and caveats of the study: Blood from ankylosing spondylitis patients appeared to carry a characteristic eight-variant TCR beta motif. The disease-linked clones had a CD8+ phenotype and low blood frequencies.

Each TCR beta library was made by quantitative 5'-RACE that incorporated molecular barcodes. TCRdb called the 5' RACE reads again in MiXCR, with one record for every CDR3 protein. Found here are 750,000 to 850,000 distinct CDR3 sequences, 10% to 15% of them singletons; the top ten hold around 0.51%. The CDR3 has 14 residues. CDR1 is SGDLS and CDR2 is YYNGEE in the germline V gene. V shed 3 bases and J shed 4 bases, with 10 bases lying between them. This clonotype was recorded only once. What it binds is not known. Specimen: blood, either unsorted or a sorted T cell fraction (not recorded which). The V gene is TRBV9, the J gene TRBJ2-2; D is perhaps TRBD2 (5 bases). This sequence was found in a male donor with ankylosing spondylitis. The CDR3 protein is CASSALAGTGELFF. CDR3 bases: TGTGCCAGCAGCGCACTTGCGGGCACCGGGGAGCTGTTTTTT.